This T cell receptor beta chain was recovered during a study of blood T cells in healthy people across ages. The CDR3 sequence is 11 residues long. For the second PCR, which ran for 7 to 11 cycles, a sample-barcoded 5' primer and a J-beta primer mix were used. Using its own MiXCR run on the 5' RACE reads, TCRdb lists one record per CDR3 protein. Of about 1,600,000 distinct CDR3 sequences detected, 40% to 50% appear once; the ten largest clones hold 7% to 9.5%. The clonotype comes from a woman between 18 and 29 years old in good health. The specimen was blood. The chain recombines TRBV12-3 or TRBV12-4 with TRBJ2-1, with a tentative D call TRBD2 (5 bases). The J call may be incorrect, as the DNA end agrees better with TRBJ2-7. The CDR3 loop is CASRSGFEQYF. The CDR3, as DNA: TGTGCCAGCCGTTCGGGGTTTGAGCAGTACTTC.